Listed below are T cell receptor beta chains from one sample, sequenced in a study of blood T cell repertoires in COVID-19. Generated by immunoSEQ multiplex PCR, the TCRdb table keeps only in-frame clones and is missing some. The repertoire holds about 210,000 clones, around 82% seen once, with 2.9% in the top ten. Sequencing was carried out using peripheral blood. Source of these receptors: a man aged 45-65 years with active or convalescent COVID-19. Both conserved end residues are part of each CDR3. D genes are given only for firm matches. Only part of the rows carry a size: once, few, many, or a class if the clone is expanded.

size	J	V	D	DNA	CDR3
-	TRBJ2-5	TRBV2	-	TGTGCCAGCAGGGAGTCGGAGACCCAGTACTTC	CASRESETQYF
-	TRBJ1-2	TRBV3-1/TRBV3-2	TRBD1	TGTGCCAGCAGCCTGGGACAGAACTATGGCTACACCTTC	CASSLGQNYGYTF
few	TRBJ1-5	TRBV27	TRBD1	TGTGCCAGCAGTTTATGGGGACAGGGCCATCAGCCCCAGCATTTT	CASSLWGQGHQPQHF
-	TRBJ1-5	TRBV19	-	TGTGCCAGTAGTATCCAGGTCGGCAATCAGCCCCAGCATTTT	CASSIQVGNQPQHF
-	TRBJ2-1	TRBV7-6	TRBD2	TGTGCCAGCAGCTTAGTACTAGCGGGGGGCGGGGAGCAGTTCTTC	CASSLVLAGGGEQFF
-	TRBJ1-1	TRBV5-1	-	TGCGCCAGCAGCCTTTATGACAGTTCGAACACTGAAGCTTTCTTT	CASSLYDSSNTEAFF
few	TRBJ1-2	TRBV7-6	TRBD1	TGTGCCAGCAGCGAACAGGGGCTCTATGGCTACACCTTC	CASSEQGLYGYTF
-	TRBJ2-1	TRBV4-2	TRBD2	TGTGCCAGCAGCCAAGGAAGTCTAGCGGGACGAGGTGAGCAGTTCTTC	CASSQGSLAGRGEQFF
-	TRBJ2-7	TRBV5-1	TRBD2	TGCGCCAGCAGCGCGGGACTAGCGGGGGGGCTCTACGAGCAGTACTTC	CASSAGLAGGLYEQYF
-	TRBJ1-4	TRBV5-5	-	TGTGCCAGCAGCTCCCCGCCAGGGCGAGAAAAACTGTTTTTT	CASSSPPGREKLFF
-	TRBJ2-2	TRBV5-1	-	TGCGCCAGCAGCTTGAGCTCTGGGCCAACCACCGGGGAGCTGTTTTTT	CASSLSSGPTTGELFF
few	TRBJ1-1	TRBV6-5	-	TGTGCCAGCAGTTACTCGGCGGGGGCGGCCACTGAAGCTTTCTTT	CASSYSAGAATEAFF
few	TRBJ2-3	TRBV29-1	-	TGCAGCGTTGAGAGCAGGGTTGTTGGAGATACGCAGTATTTT	CSVESRVVGDTQYF
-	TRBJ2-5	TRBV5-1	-	TGCGCCAGCAGCTTGGTACTCGGTAGCGCCATTCAAGAGACCCAGTACTTC	CASSLVLGSAIQETQYF
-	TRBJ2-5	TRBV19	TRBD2	TGTGCCAGTGGTCTAGCGGGAGTCGGGCAAGAGACCCAGTACTTC	CASGLAGVGQETQYF
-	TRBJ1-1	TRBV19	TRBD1	TGTGCCAGTAAGGGGGACAGGGGGCGAACTGAAGCTTTCTTT	CASKGDRGRTEAFF
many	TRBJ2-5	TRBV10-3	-	TGTGCCATCAGTGCTGGAGGGGAGACCCAGTACTTC	CAISAGGETQYF
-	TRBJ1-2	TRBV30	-	TGTGCCTGGGGGGGGCCGGGCCTCACCGCTCTAAACTATGGCTACACCTTC	CAWGGPGLTALNYGYTF
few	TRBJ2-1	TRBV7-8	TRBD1	TGTGCCAGCAGCCCCCGACAGGGTGGTAATGAGCAGTTCTTC	CASSPRQGGNEQFF
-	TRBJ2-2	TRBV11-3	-	TGTGCCAGCAGCTTAGGAGTGGTCGGGGAGCTGTTTTTT	CASSLGVVGELFF
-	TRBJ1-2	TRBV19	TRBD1	TGTGCCAGTAGTGGGACAGTTTACGGCTACACCTTC	CASSGTVYGYTF
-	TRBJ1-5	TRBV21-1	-	TGTGCCAGTACCACACCGGGTAGCAATCAGCCCCAGCATTTT	CASTTPGSNQPQHF
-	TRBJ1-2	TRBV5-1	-	TGCGCCAGCAGCTTCGGGCGGGAATGGGGCTACACCTTC	CASSFGREWGYTF
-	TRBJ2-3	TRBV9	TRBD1	TGTGCCAGCAGCGTAGAGGGGACAGGGGATTATACGCAGTATTTT	CASSVEGTGDYTQYF
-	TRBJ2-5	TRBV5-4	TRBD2	TGTGCCAGCAGCGTTGTAGCGGGGGGAGCGGAGACCCAGTACTTC	CASSVVAGGAETQYF
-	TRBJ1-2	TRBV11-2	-	TGTGCCAGCAGCCCTCCGACCGCCGGAGGTAACTATGGCTACACCTTC	CASSPPTAGGNYGYTF
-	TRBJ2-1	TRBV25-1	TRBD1	TGTGCCAGCAGTGAATCGACAGGGGATAACTACAATGAGCAGTTCTTC	CASSESTGDNYNEQFF
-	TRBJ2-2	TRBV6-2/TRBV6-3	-	TGTGCCAGCAGTTACGTTATCGGGGAGCTGTTTTTT	CASSYVIGELFF
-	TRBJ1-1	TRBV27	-	TGTGCCAGCAGTCCCTACGTGGGAGCAATGAACACTGAAGCTTTCTTT	CASSPYVGAMNTEAFF
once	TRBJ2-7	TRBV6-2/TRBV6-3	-	-	CASSSSGGGAIYEQYF
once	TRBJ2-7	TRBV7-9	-	TGTGCCAGCAGCTTAACTACAGGGTCCTCCCACGAGCAGTACTTC	CASSLTTGSSHEQYF
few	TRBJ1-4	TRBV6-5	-	TGTGCCACGGGGAATCAGGGTAGCGGGGAAAAACTGTTTTTT	CATGNQGSGEKLFF
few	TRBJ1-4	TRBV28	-	TGTGCCAGCATTTCAGGGGCCGCAACTAATGAAAAACTGTTTTTT	CASISGAATNEKLFF
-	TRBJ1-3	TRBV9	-	TGTGCCAGCAGCCCCACCCCAGTGGTTTATGCAGGAAACACCATATATTTT	CASSPTPVVYAGNTIYF
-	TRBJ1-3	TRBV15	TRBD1	TGTGCCACCAGCAGAGGACAGGGACCTACTGGAAACACCATATATTTT	CATSRGQGPTGNTIYF